This entry lists 19 T cell receptor beta chains sequenced from one sample in a study of T cells in Graves' hyperthyroidism and ophthalmopathy. The source material, RNA transcripts, was used to amplify TCR beta CDR3 regions. HTBI primers drove first-round RT-PCR of the TCR CDR3. From the multiplex PCR reads, TCRdb called clonotypes with MiXCR, one entry per CDR3 protein. The data contain 370,000 or so distinct CDR3 sequences, roughly 14% of them singletons. Sequencing was performed on blood. The receptors stem from a young man with Graves' hyperthyroidism that later progressed to Graves' ophthalmopathy.

Concerning this clonotype itself: Given a much more abundant clone one base away, this may be a read error. This rearrangement joins TRBV2 to TRBJ2-1, with D perhaps TRBD1 (5 bases). The CDR3 runs 13 residues. Germline CDR1 reads SNHLY; CDR2 reads FYNNEI. V lost 7 bases and J lost 6, with 13 bases in between. CDR3 sequence (DNA): TGTGCCAGCATTAAGGACAAGACCAATGAGCAGTTCTTC. This gives the protein CASIKDKTNEQFF. Filled out from reference TRBV2 and TRBJ2-1, the complete variable domain reads EPEVTQTPSHQVTQMGQEVILRCVPISNHLYFYWYRQILGQKVEFLVSFYNNEISEKSEIFDDQFSVERPDGSNFTLKIRSTKLEDSAMYFCASIKDKTNEQFFGPGTRLTVL.

V is TRBV18 and J is TRBJ1-6; possibly TRBD1 for D (5 bases). V was shortened by 1 base and J by 5 bases, with 12 bases between the two germline ends. Germline CDR1 KGHSH, CDR2 LQKENI. The CDR3 runs 16 residues. The CDR3 spells CASSPRGPDNNSPLHF. CDR3 sequence (DNA): TGTGCCAGCTCACCACGGGGACCGGATAATAATTCACCCCTCCACTTT.

CDR3 nucleotide sequence: TGTGCCAGCAGCCGCGGCGGGCATAATTCACCCCTCCACTTT. This translates into CASSRGGHNSPLHF. J is TRBJ1-6 and V is TRBV6-1; D gene uncertain. V dropped 6 bases and J dropped 5 bases, with 11 bases sitting between them. Germline V CDR1 and CDR2: MNHNS, SASEGT. The CDR3 is made up of 14 amino acids.

This clonotype was recorded many times. The gene calls are TRBV28 and TRBJ2-7; the match to TRBD1 covers 8 bases. From germline, CDR1 is MDHEN and CDR2 SYDVKM. CDR3 size: 15 residues. V lost 5 bases to trimming and J lost 2 bases; unmatched junction nucleotides: 8. CDR3 residues: CASSPPWTGTYEQYF. In DNA, the CDR3 is TGTGCCAGCAGTCCTCCCTGGACAGGGACCTACGAGCAGTACTTC.

This clonotype was counted at least ten times. The V call is TRBV6-1, the J call TRBJ2-7; D may be TRBD1 (6 bases). With 6 bases removed from V and 5 bases from J, the gap between germline ends came to 20 bases. CDR1 is MNHNS and CDR2 is SASEGT in the germline V gene. The CDR3 runs 15 residues. The CDR3: CASRVRGQGENEQYF. The CDR3 bases are TGTGCCAGCAGAGTCAGGGGCCAAGGGGAAAACGAGCAGTACTTC.

This clonotype was seen ten or more times. This chain connects TRBV6-1 to TRBJ2-7; maybe TRBD1 (6 bases). The CDR3 spans 17 residues. Per germline, CDR1 MNHNS and CDR2 SASEGT. Trimming took off 2 bases at V and 0 bases at J, with 17 bases between the two ends. Here the CDR3 DNA reads TGTGCCAGCAGTGAAAGCAGGGGTTACCCGAGCTCCTACGAGCAGTACTTC. It yields the protein CASSESRGYPSSYEQYF.

This clonotype was picked up many times. The chain joins TRBV11-3 to TRBJ2-7; 7 bases agree with TRBD1. CDR1 is SGHNT and CDR2 is YENEEA in the germline V gene. CDR3 size: 15 residues. Unmatched junction bases numbered 7, after V lost 2 bases and J lost 3 bases. The CDR3 reads CASSLKGQPNYEQYF. CDR3 DNA: TGTGCCAGCAGCTTAAAGGGACAGCCTAACTACGAGCAGTACTTC.

The V and J genes are TRBV20-1 and TRBJ1-4; TRBD1 aligns across 8 bases. The CDR3 length is 13 residues. Germline CDR1 is DFQATT and CDR2 is SNEGSKA (reference sequence). Trimming cost V 6 bases and J 4 bases; bases outside gene matches: 4. CDR3 coding DNA: TGCAGTGCCCCGACAGGGGATAATGAAAAACTGTTTTTT. It codes for CSAPTGDNEKLFF.

This clonotype was seen ten or more times. This chain connects TRBV20-1 to TRBJ2-1, with 7 bases identical to TRBD1. Germline V gene sequence: CDR1 DFQATT, CDR2 SNEGSKA (reference sequence). The V and J ends lost 6 bases and 5 bases, in that order; junction bases with no gene match: 10. The CDR3 covers 14 residues. DNA for the CDR3: TGCAGTGCGGACAGAGGGGGCCAGAACAATGAGCAGTTCTTC. Translated: CSADRGGQNNEQFF.

The sample holds a few counts of this clonotype. The chain combines TRBV10-2 with TRBJ1-5; perhaps TRBD1 as D (6 bases). Germline V gene data show CDR1 as WSHSY and CDR2 as SAAADI. Trimming cost V 6 bases and J 1 base, with 13 bases left between them. The CDR3 is 15 amino acids. The CDR3 DNA reads TGCGCCAGCAGAGACAGGAACGGGAGCAATCAGCCCCAGCATTTT. This sequence encodes CASRDRNGSNQPQHF.

In regard to this clonotype: A much larger clone lies a single base off, so this may be a read error. This chain joins TRBV20-1 and TRBJ2-5; 12 bases map to TRBD1. Germline CDR1 and CDR2: DFQATT and SNEGSKA (reference sequence). CDR3 length: 15 residues. The CDR3 region is CSARTWDRGRETQCF. The CDR3 DNA reads TGCAGTGCGCGTACGTGGGACAGGGGGCGAGAGACCCAGTGCTTC.

The table lists this clonotype with many counts. This CDR3 reads CASGLGHRNTEAFF. As DNA, the CDR3 is TGTGCTAGTGGTTTGGGACACCGAAACACTGAAGCTTTCTTT. The chain couples TRBV12-5 to TRBJ1-1; D is unclear. This CDR3 has 14 residues. The germline CDR1 and CDR2 sequences are LGHNT and FRNRAP. V was shortened by 1 base and J by 2 bases, with 8 bases between the two germline ends.

V usage is TRBV6-1 and J usage is TRBJ2-7, with D unclear. Germline lookup yields CDR1 MNHNS and CDR2 SASEGT. Trimming cost V 0 bases and J 5 bases, with 11 bases left between them. This CDR3 contains 14 residues. The CDR3 DNA reads TGTGCCAGCAGTGAAGCGCTCTTAAAAAACGAGCAGTACTTC. Protein sequence: CASSEALLKNEQYF.

The V and J genes are TRBV29-1 and TRBJ1-1, with 9 bases that match TRBD1. V dropped 7 bases and J dropped 1; count of bases not matched to a gene: 1. Germline V gene data show CDR1 as SQVTM and CDR2 as ANQGSEA. This CDR3 region has 12 residues. As DNA, the CDR3 is TGCAGCGGGGGACAGGGGAACACTGAAGCTTTCTTT. It specifies CSGGQGNTEAFF.

Note on this clonotype: This may be a read error, as it is one base from a much larger clone. This sequence joins TRBV30 and TRBJ1-4, with D perhaps TRBD1 (5 bases). The CDR3 length is 13 residues. V was shortened by 4 bases and J by 10 bases, with 16 bases between the two germline ends. The germline V gene has CDR1 GTSNPN and CDR2 SVGIG (reference sequence). The DNA for the CDR3 is TGTGCCTGGATGGGACGGGGTACTGGAAAACTGTTTTTT. Translating gives CAWMGRGTGKLFF.

In DNA form, the CDR3 reads TGTGCCAGCAGTGAATATTCACCCCTCCACTTT. The encoded protein is CASSEYSPLHF. This rearrangement joins TRBV6-1 to TRBJ1-6; no clear D. This CDR3 contains 11 residues. V lost 2 bases, J lost 8 bases, and 1 base lay in between. Germline CDR1 and CDR2: MNHNS and SASEGT.

This clonotype was seen a few times. V is TRBV6-1 and J is TRBJ2-7; 8 bases are a match to TRBD1. Germline CDR1 is MNHNS and CDR2 is SASEGT. J was trimmed by 0 bases and V by 5 bases; bases with no gene match: 12. The CDR3 sequence is 17 residues long. The CDR3 DNA follows: TGTGCCAGCAGTCCCAGCCAGCGACAGGGGCCCTCCTACGAGCAGTACTTC. It specifies CASSPSQRQGPSYEQYF.

This clonotype was observed many times. The chain joins TRBV24-1 to TRBJ2-7; D is perhaps TRBD1 or TRBD2 (5 bases each). The germline CDR1 and CDR2 sequences are KGHDR and SFDVKD. V was trimmed by 9 bases and J by 4 bases, leaving 30 bases between them. This CDR3 has 18 residues. CDR3 coding DNA: TGTGCCACCGGAATATTACCGGGACGGTGGATCGAATATTACGAGCAGTACTTC. It encodes CATGILPGRWIEYYEQYF.

This clonotype was picked up many times. The chain joins TRBV6-1 to TRBJ2-7, with TRBD1 identical over 7 bases. Germline CDR1 is MNHNS and CDR2 is SASEGT. V shed 7 bases and J 7 bases; nucleotides not matched to a gene: 16. The CDR3 spans 15 residues. The CDR3 nucleotides are TGTGCCAGCAAAAAACGGTTCTGGGACAGTGAAGAGCAGTACTTC. Amino acid sequence: CASKKRFWDSEEQYF.